Listed below are T cell receptor beta chains from one sample, sequenced in a study of T-cell memory formation after mild COVID-19. MiXCR, run by TCRdb on the 5' RACE reads, gives a single entry per CDR3 protein. The table lists 250,000 to 300,000 distinct CDR3 sequences, roughly 18% of them singletons. The sequenced material came from PBMCs or a T cell subset sorted from them (not recorded which). The receptors shown here come from a young man who had mild COVID-19 (a few samples of this study predate the infection). Cell type and time point are not known. The CDR3 runs from the conserved cysteine through the conserved F or W.

V	J	CDR3
TRBV4-2	TRBJ1-2	CASSQDSGALRGYTF
TRBV4-1	TRBJ2-1	CASSQERRLGANEQFF
TRBV7-6	TRBJ2-5	CASSVGLAGGETQYF
TRBV4-3	TRBJ1-6	CASSQFTGDSPLHF
TRBV24-1	TRBJ2-3	CATSGPGTSTDTQYF
TRBV4-1	TRBJ2-3	CAGSLLLAGGWDTQYF
TRBV5-1	TRBJ2-5	CASRSIHLQETQYF
TRBV25-1	TRBJ2-2	CASSDNVWEIENTGELFF
TRBV9	TRBJ1-1	CASSVATAYTEAFF
TRBV6-5	TRBJ1-5	CASSRDINQPQHF
TRBV28	TRBJ2-5	CASVRGIQETQYF
TRBV28	TRBJ2-3	CASTYGDFSTDTQYF
TRBV20-1	TRBJ2-2	CSARDLGGTGELFF
TRBV12-3/TRBV12-4	TRBJ2-5	CASSLSSGGAGETQYF
TRBV5-1	TRBJ2-5	CASRPGNQETQYF
TRBV7-6	TRBJ2-1	CASSSSEGNEQFF
TRBV5-1	TRBJ2-7	CASSWTGGLNEQYF
TRBV3-1	TRBJ1-2	CASSQDGTGVNYGYTF
TRBV15	TRBJ2-7	CATSRLRDRSYEQYF
TRBV7-2	TRBJ2-7	CASSYDSSYEQYF
TRBV4-3	TRBJ1-1	CASSLTRGTEAFF
TRBV7-8	TRBJ2-2	CASSLVPIPNTGELFF